A single sample gave rise to the 14 T cell receptor beta chains below, sequenced in a study of T cell changes during pregnancy in multiple sclerosis. Clones were read by immunoSEQ multiplex PCR, and TCRdb kept only the in-frame ones, dropping some. Altogether about 89,000 clones are present, around 94% being singletons, with the ten largest covering under 0.85%. The material was peripheral blood, obtained in the third trimester of pregnancy. The source is a female donor with multiple sclerosis, enrolled in a pregnancy study.

The chain uses TRBV7-2 and TRBJ2-7, with 9 bases lining up with TRBD1. V lost 5 bases to trimming and J lost 4 bases; unmatched junction nucleotides: 9. Germline assignment: CDR1 SGHTA and CDR2 FQGNSA. This CDR3 comprises 15 residues. The CDR3 DNA reads as TGTGCCAGCAGCCCAACAGGGGGCTTGGATTACGAGCAGTACTTC. Translated, it gives CASSPTGGLDYEQYF. The whole variable domain, filled in from reference TRBV7-2 and TRBJ2-7, reads GAGVSQSPSNKVTEKGKDVELRCDPISGHTALYWYRQSLGQGLEFLIYFQGNSAPDKSGLPSDRFSAERTGGSVSTLTIQRTQQEDSAVYLCASSPTGGLDYEQYFGPGTRLTVT.

The table lists this clone with a count of one. The V call is TRBV5-3, the J call TRBJ2-5; D is perhaps TRBD2 (6 bases). TRBV5-3 is sorted into the ORF group, with uncertain function. The CDR3 extends over 20 amino acids. V lost 4 bases to trimming and J lost 2 bases, with 30 bases between them. DNA for the CDR3: TGTGCCAGAAGCCCACGACCCCCGCCGGGACTTCTTCCCTTACAAGAGACCCAGTACTTC. It is translated as CARSPRPPPGLLPLQETQYF.

The chain has TRBV4-3 and TRBJ2-3; 10 bases agree with TRBD2. The germline V gene has CDR1 LGHNA and CDR2 YSLEER. V dropped 1 base and J dropped 5; count of bases not matched to a gene: 9. The CDR3 consists of 17 residues. The CDR3 sequence: CASSQGHLAGEVDTQYF. In DNA, the CDR3 is TGCGCCAGCAGCCAAGGGCACCTAGCGGGAGAGGTAGATACGCAGTATTTT.

This chain joins TRBV19 and TRBJ2-2; weak D call: TRBD1 (5 bases). V was shortened by 3 bases and J by 1 base, with 6 bases between the two germline ends. Per the germline V gene, CDR1 is LNHDA and CDR2 is SQIVND (reference sequence). This CDR3 has 14 amino acids. The CDR3 sequence is CASSIRGNTGELFF. The DNA for the CDR3 is TGTGCCAGTAGTATTAGGGGGAACACCGGGGAGCTGTTTTTT.

This clone is a singleton in its sample. V and J are TRBV6-6 and TRBJ1-2; D gene uncertain. The CDR3 is 15 amino acids. V shed 0 bases and J shed 7 bases, with 15 bases lying between them. CDR1 and CDR2 (germline): MNHNY, SVGAGI (reference sequence). The CDR3: CASSYSEARISGYTF. CDR3 DNA sequence: TGTGCCAGCAGTTACTCTGAGGCCCGGATCTCTGGCTACACCTTC.

V gene TRBV28 combines with J gene TRBJ2-3, with D perhaps TRBD2 (5 bases). CDR1 and CDR2 from the germline V gene are MDHEN and SYDVKM. V was trimmed by 3 bases and J by 4 bases, leaving 11 bases between them. The CDR3 runs to 14 residues. The CDR3: CASSFPGNPDTQYF. In DNA form, the CDR3 reads TGTGCCAGCAGTTTCCCGGGGAACCCAGATACGCAGTATTTT. The whole variable domain, remainder taken from reference TRBV28 and TRBJ2-3, is DVKVTQSSRYLVKRTGEKVFLECVQDMDHENMFWYRQDPGLGLRLIYFSYDVKMKEKGDIPEGYSVSREKKERFSLILESASTNQTSMYLCASSFPGNPDTQYFGPGTRLTVL.

This clone was observed a single time. The chain uses TRBV19 and TRBJ2-4, with 8 bases aligning to TRBD2. This CDR3 comprises 15 residues. The germline V gene encodes CDR1 LNHDA and CDR2 SQIVND (reference sequence). V dropped 4 bases and J dropped 6; count of bases not matched to a gene: 8. The CDR3 loop is CASSRAGGTINIQYF. CDR3 DNA sequence: TGTGCCAGTAGTAGGGCGGGAGGCACAATAAACATTCAGTACTTC.

The chain recombines TRBV27 with TRBJ2-3; 9 nucleotides match TRBD1. V lost 3 bases to trimming and J lost 4 bases; unmatched junction nucleotides: 5. This CDR3 spans 15 amino acids. CDR1 and CDR2 from the germline V gene are MNHEY and SMNVEV (reference sequence). CDR3 residues: CASSFWTGVADTQYF. The CDR3, as DNA: TGTGCCAGCAGTTTCTGGACAGGGGTCGCAGATACGCAGTATTTT.

This chain uses TRBV5-1 with TRBJ2-1; 11 nucleotides align to TRBD1. Trimming removed 7 bases from V and 4 bases from J; junction bases left unmatched: 10. This CDR3 region has 16 residues. The V gene's germline CDR1 is SGHRS and CDR2 YFSETQ. CDR3 amino acids: CASAMGDRGGYNEQFF. The CDR3 DNA reads TGCGCCAGCGCCATGGGGGACAGGGGGGGATACAATGAGCAGTTCTTC.

The chain recombines TRBV6-5 with TRBJ1-5, with a tentative D call TRBD1 (6 bases). The V gene's germline CDR1 is MNHEY and CDR2 SVGAGI. Trimming removed 6 bases at V and 4 bases at J, with 10 bases between. The CDR3 has 13 amino acids. The CDR3 reads CASRGGANQPQHF. The CDR3 DNA sequence: TGTGCCAGCAGGGGGGGGGCGAATCAGCCCCAGCATTTT.

V is TRBV7-9 and J is TRBJ2-5, with D possibly matching TRBD1 (6 bases). Germline values: CDR1 SEHNR, CDR2 FQNEAQ (reference sequence). V was trimmed by 8 bases and J by 4 bases, leaving 17 bases between them. There are 14 residues in the CDR3. The CDR3 reads CASRLQGPGETQYF. Here the CDR3 DNA reads TGTGCCAGCCGATTACAGGGCCCGGGAGAGACCCAGTACTTC.

The gene calls are TRBV9 and TRBJ1-1; 11 positions match TRBD1. Germline loops: CDR1 SGDLS, CDR2 YYNGEE. Trimming at V came to 2 bases and at J to 7 bases, leaving 13 bases not matched to a gene. The CDR3 extends over 17 amino acids. CDR3: CASSVPPDGQGAYEAFF. The DNA of the CDR3 is TGTGCCAGCAGCGTCCCTCCAGACGGACAGGGGGCGTATGAAGCTTTCTTT. The full variable domain, its missing parts supplied by reference TRBV9 and TRBJ1-1, is DSGVTQTPKHLITATGQRVTLRCSPRSGDLSVYWYQQSLDQGLQFLIQYYNGEERAKGNILERFSAQQFPDLHSELNLSSLELGDSALYFCASSVPPDGQGAYEAFFGQGTRLTVV.

The genes are TRBV27 and TRBJ2-7; 12 bases are shared with TRBD1. Trimming at V came to 5 bases and at J to 5 bases, leaving 7 bases not matched to a gene. The CDR3 is made up of 15 amino acids. Germline V gene data show CDR1 as MNHEY and CDR2 as SMNVEV (reference sequence). The CDR3 reads CASSIGTGGMNEQYF. The CDR3 bases are TGTGCCAGCAGTATCGGGACAGGGGGCATGAACGAGCAGTACTTC.

On this clone itself: Germline is not matched at one junction end, which may reflect a read error. V usage is TRBV4-1 and J usage is TRBJ2-7, with 7 bases lining up with TRBD2. The CDR3 has 17 amino acids. Germline V gene lookup returns CDR1 MGHRA and CDR2 YSYEKL. The CDR3 here is CASSPRRGVPSSYEQHF. As DNA, the CDR3 is TGCGCCAGCAGCCCGAGACGGGGGGTCCCGAGCTCCTACGAGCAGCACTTC.